The 15 T cell receptor beta chains presented below share a single source sample, sequenced in a study of blood T cell repertoires in COVID-19. Sequencing was performed with immunoSEQ multiplex PCR; in TCRdb, only in-frame clones are kept and a portion is missing. The table lists around 260,000 clones, 70% to 90% of them singletons. The specimen sequenced was PBMCs or T cells enriched from blood (not recorded which). Source of these receptors: a woman in her 30s who had recovered from COVID-19.

DNA of the CDR3: TGTGCCTGGGACCCGCCCGCGGGGGGGCTTGATGAGCAGTTCTTC. It codes for CAWDPPAGGLDEQFF. This rearrangement joins TRBV30 to TRBJ2-1; 9 nucleotides agree with TRBD2. This CDR3 has 15 residues. CDR1 and CDR2 from the germline V gene are GTSNPN and SVGIG (reference sequence). Losses at the gene ends were 5 bases for V and 8 bases for J; bases not matched to a gene: 13.

For the CDR3, the DNA is TGTGCCAGCAGTGACCTCCTAGCAACTAATGAAAAACTGTTTTTT. Amino acid sequence: CASSDLLATNEKLFF. J is TRBJ1-4 and V is TRBV6-1; D is unclear. Germline loops: CDR1 MNHNS, CDR2 SASEGT. V dropped 3 bases and J dropped 0 bases, with 8 bases sitting between them. The CDR3 has 15 residues.

CDR3 sequence reads: CATSGRRQINEKLFF. The CDR3 DNA reads as TGTGCCACCAGCGGAAGGAGGCAAATAAATGAAAAACTGTTTTTT. The genes are TRBV15 and TRBJ1-4; D is uncertain. CDR3 size: 15 residues. V was shortened by 5 bases and J by 5 bases, with 15 bases between the two germline ends. Germline V gene data show CDR1 as LNHNV and CDR2 as YYDKDF (reference sequence).

In this sample, this clone turned up many times. This chain joins TRBV21-1 and TRBJ1-1; TRBD1, as called in the table, went unchecked against the DNA. TRBV21-1 is given as a pseudogene. The CDR3 has 15 amino acids. DNA for the CDR3: TGTGCCAGATCTTGGACAGGGTCTTGTTACACTGAAGCTTTCTTT. Encoded protein: CARSWTGSCYTEAFF.

This sequence joins TRBV7-2 and TRBJ2-2, with TRBD1 as a possible D gene (5 bases). The CDR3 is 17 amino acids. Germline-derived CDR1 and CDR2 are SGHTA and FQGNSA. Between the trimmed V and J ends, which lost 5 bases and 0 bases, there was a span of 16 bases. CDR3 residues: CASSLRWGSTNTGELFF. The CDR3 DNA reads as TGTGCCAGCAGCCTACGGTGGGGCTCGACGAACACCGGGGAGCTGTTTTTT.

The rearrangement uses TRBV2 and TRBJ2-3, with a tentative D call TRBD1 (6 bases). Trimming took off 4 bases at V and 1 base at J, with 18 bases between the two ends. The germline V gene encodes CDR1 SNHLY and CDR2 FYNNEI. This CDR3 has 17 residues. CDR3 nucleotide sequence: TGTGCCAGCAGTGGCGCAGGGGTTCGGTTGGGCACAGATACGCAGTATTTT. This gives the protein CASSGAGVRLGTDTQYF. The entire variable domain, with the rest obtained from reference TRBV2 and TRBJ2-3, is as follows: EPEVTQTPSHQVTQMGQEVILRCVPISNHLYFYWYRQILGQKVEFLVSFYNNEISEKSEIFDDQFSVERPDGSNFTLKIRSTKLEDSAMYFCASSGAGVRLGTDTQYFGPGTRLTVL.

The J gene is TRBJ2-5, the V gene TRBV7-9; a possible D gene is TRBD2 (5 bases). V lost 5 bases to trimming and J lost 4 bases, with 11 bases between them. The CDR3 length is 13 residues. Germline values: CDR1 SEHNR, CDR2 FQNEAQ (reference sequence). The CDR3 region is CASSPGIGETQYF. The CDR3 DNA is TGTGCCAGCAGCCCCGGGATCGGAGAGACCCAGTACTTC.

Concerning this clone itself: The junction does not match germline at one end; this may be a read error. The chain is built from TRBV11-2 and TRBJ1-4, with D possibly matching TRBD1 (5 bases). Germline V CDR1 and CDR2: SGHAT, FQNNGV. CDR3 length: 17 residues. CDR3 loop: CTSSLGEGQWGNEKLFF. The CDR3 DNA sequence: TGTACCAGCAGCTTAGGGGAGGGGCAATGGGGTAATGAAAAACTGTTTTTT. The whole variable domain, filled in from reference TRBV11-2 and TRBJ1-4, reads EAGVAQSPRYKIIEKRQSVAFWCNPISGHATLYWYQQILGQGPKLLIQFQNNGVVDDSQLPKDRFSAERLKGVDSTLKIQPAKLEDSAVYLCTSSLGEGQWGNEKLFFGSGTQLSVL.

This chain connects TRBV5-6 to TRBJ2-7; TRBD1 might be the D (6 bases). Germline CDR1 and CDR2: SGHDT and YYEEEE. The length of the CDR3 is 14 residues. Trimming cost V 4 bases and J 4 bases, with 15 bases left between them. The CDR3 nucleotides read TGTGCCAGCAGCCATTGGGACACCGTTTACGAGCAGTACTTC. This encodes CASSHWDTVYEQYF.

The chain couples TRBV24-1 to TRBJ1-1; TRBD1 might be the D (5 bases). The CDR3 totals 11 residues. V shed 6 bases and J shed 4 bases, with 5 bases lying between them. CDR1 and CDR2 (germline): KGHDR, SFDVKD. CDR3 sequence (DNA): TGTGCCACCAGTAGGGGCACTGAAGCTTTCTTT. It encodes CATSRGTEAFF.

This chain links TRBV12-3 or TRBV12-4 with TRBJ2-3; possible D gene TRBD2, 5 bases. This CDR3 comprises 12 residues. Trimming stripped 6 bases from V and 8 bases from J, with 12 bases between. DNA for the CDR3: TGTGCCAGCAGACGAACTAGGACTACGCAGTATTTT. This encodes CASRRTRTTQYF.

This chain uses TRBV5-6 with TRBJ1-6; D gene ambiguous. Between the trimmed V and J ends, which lost 5 bases and 9 bases, there was a span of 15 bases. The CDR3 runs 14 residues. In germline, CDR1 is SGHDT, CDR2 YYEEEE. CDR3 in amino acids: CASSHRLRFSPLHF. The CDR3 bases are TGTGCCAGCAGTCATCGTTTGAGGTTTTCACCCCTCCACTTT.

The rearrangement links TRBV30 to TRBJ2-7, with 7 bases matching TRBD2. Trimming at V came to 0 bases and at J to 1 base, leaving 6 bases not matched to a gene. CDR1 and CDR2 from the germline V gene are GTSNPN and SVGIG (reference sequence). The CDR3 is made up of 15 amino acids. The CDR3 DNA is TGTGCCTGGAGTGTACCGGGGGGTTCTTCCTACGAGCAGTACTTC. Protein product: CAWSVPGGSSYEQYF.

In its sample, this clone was seen a few times. This chain connects TRBV6-5 to TRBJ2-1; 10 bases line up with TRBD2. CDR1 MNHEY and CDR2 SVGAGI come from the germline V gene. With V trimmed by 5 bases and J by 3 bases, 4 bases remained unmatched. The CDR3 contains 15 residues. DNA for the CDR3: TGTGCCAGCAGTAAAACTAGCGGGGACTACAATGAGCAGTTCTTC. Translating it yields CASSKTSGDYNEQFF.

The CDR3 DNA is TGTGCCAGCGGGCTCTACGAGCAGTACTTC. Amino acids: CASGLYEQYF. The V call is TRBV28, the J call TRBJ2-7; no firm D call. Germline V gene lookup returns CDR1 MDHEN and CDR2 SYDVKM. V gave up 8 bases and J gave up 3 bases, with 5 bases separating them. The CDR3 has 10 amino acids.